Described below is a single T cell receptor beta chain sequence and its context. The antigen is not known. These data belong to a study of graft-versus-host responses after intestinal transplantation. Clones were read by immunoSEQ multiplex PCR, and TCRdb kept only the in-frame ones, dropping some. The data show over 75,000 clones, with 88% seen just once and roughly 0.3% held by the top ten. Study results and limitations: Marrow from the recipient contained GvH clones, some of which had appeared first in ileum or blood.

V shed 3 bases and J 6 bases; nucleotides not matched to a gene: 6. The CDR3 runs 15 residues. CDR1 is MDHEN and CDR2 is SYDVKM in the germline V gene. The receptor's source is a human donor who was the organ donor for an intestinal transplant. Specimen: unstimulated CD4+ T cells sorted from spleen or lymph node cells, collected before transplant. The chain combines TRBV28 with TRBJ2-2; 8 bases agree with TRBD1. The CDR3 coding sequence is TGTGCCAGCAGTTTGGACAGGGACAGGCCCGGGGAGCTGTTTTTT. This encodes CASSLDRDRPGELFF.